The 32 T cell receptor beta chains reported below all come from one sample, sequenced in a study of immune cell composition in non-small cell lung cancer. The normal lung sample lay at least 3 cm, and maximally far, from the tumour. The repertoire was sequenced with immunoSEQ multiplex PCR; TCRdb's copy has only in-frame clones and lacks some. This table has roughly 8,700 clones, roughly 80% appearing once. The sample consisted of non-adjacent lung tissue. The receptors derive from a human donor with non-small cell lung cancer.

The J gene is TRBJ2-5, the V gene TRBV4-2; D not certain. Germline lookup yields CDR1 LGHNA and CDR2 YNFKEQ. This CDR3 has 15 residues. V shed 0 bases and J shed 5 bases, with 13 bases lying between them. CDR3 nucleotide sequence: TGTGCCAGCAGCCAAGATGGGTTTCTGGGGGAGACCCAGTACTTC. Translating gives CASSQDGFLGETQYF.

This rearrangement joins TRBV19 to TRBJ1-3; the D is unclear. This CDR3 is built from 13 residues. Per germline, CDR1 LNHDA and CDR2 SQIVND (reference sequence). V lost 7 bases to trimming and J lost 4 bases, with 11 bases between them. The CDR3: CASKTDRGNTIYF. For the CDR3, the DNA is TGTGCCAGTAAAACAGACCGAGGAAACACCATATATTTT.

The V call is TRBV18, the J call TRBJ2-2; possible D gene TRBD2, 6 bases. This CDR3 has 16 amino acids. V lost 0 bases and J lost 5, with 13 bases in between. The germline V gene encodes CDR1 KGHSH and CDR2 LQKENI. The CDR3 DNA is TGTGCCAGCTCACCACCTGTGGGAGGAGGAACCGGGGAGCTGTTTTTT. It yields the protein CASSPPVGGGTGELFF. Together with reference TRBV18 and TRBJ2-2, the CDR3 gives the full variable domain: NAGVMQNPRHLVRRRGQEARLRCSPMKGHSHVYWYRQLPEEGLKFMVYLQKENIIDESGMPKERFSAEFPKEGPSILRIQQVVRGDSAAYFCASSPPVGGGTGELFFGEGSRLTVL.

This sequence joins TRBV19 and TRBJ1-1; 9 bases line up with TRBD1. Germline trimming cut 5 bases from V and 3 bases from J; bases unmatched to any gene: 7. The CDR3 length is 15 residues. Per the germline V gene, CDR1 is LNHDA and CDR2 is SQIVND (reference sequence). The DNA of the CDR3 is TGTGCCAGTAGTGTACAGGGGGCCGGGGACACTGAAGCTTTCTTT. This codes for CASSVQGAGDTEAFF.

V gene TRBV28 combines with J gene TRBJ1-1, with D unresolved. The CDR3 totals 11 residues. V lost 6 bases and J lost 6, with 8 bases in between. Germline CDR1 MDHEN, CDR2 SYDVKM. CDR3 protein: CASRETAEAFF. The CDR3 DNA follows: TGTGCCAGCAGGGAAACAGCTGAAGCTTTCTTT.

The chain links TRBV15 to TRBJ2-5, with 7 bases aligning to TRBD1. The CDR3 length is 14 residues. Germline assignment: CDR1 LNHNV and CDR2 YYDKDF (reference sequence). V gave up 4 bases and J gave up 2 bases; unmatched junction bases: 4. This CDR3 is CATSTRQGQETQYF. DNA for the CDR3: TGTGCCACCAGCACTAGACAGGGACAAGAGACCCAGTACTTC.

This clone is medium-sized in the sample. This sequence joins TRBV16 and TRBJ2-7, with a possible D match to TRBD2 (6 bases). Germline-derived CDR1 and CDR2 are KGHSY and FQNENV. The germline V and J ends were trimmed by 2 bases and 3 bases, with 11 bases remaining between them. The CDR3 length is 14 residues. CDR3 sequence: CASSQLPGVYEQYF. The DNA for the CDR3 is TGTGCCAGCAGCCAACTGCCGGGAGTCTACGAGCAGTACTTC.

The chain combines TRBV11-2 with TRBJ1-1; D not certain. CDR1 SGHAT and CDR2 FQNNGV come from the germline V gene. V dropped 2 bases and J dropped 0 bases, with 10 bases sitting between them. This CDR3 has 15 amino acids. The CDR3 protein is CASSLFGEMNTEAFF. CDR3 DNA: TGTGCCAGCAGCTTATTTGGAGAGATGAACACTGAAGCTTTCTTT.

The chain has TRBV9 and TRBJ2-5; D is uncertain. The length of the CDR3 is 14 residues. Deletions cut 0 bases from V and 1 base from J, with 7 bases between. Germline CDR1 reads SGDLS; CDR2 reads YYNGEE. CDR3 region: CASSVGAFQETQYF. The CDR3 DNA sequence: TGTGCCAGCAGCGTAGGGGCTTTCCAAGAGACCCAGTACTTC.

The rearrangement links TRBV5-1 to TRBJ2-7; D not certain. The CDR3 loop spans 14 amino acids. Trimming left V 0 bases short and J 4 bases short, with 11 bases between. Germline V gene data show CDR1 as SGHRS and CDR2 as YFSETQ. In DNA form, the CDR3 reads TGCGCCAGCAGCTTGGATGGACGGAATTACGAGCAGTACTTC. Translating gives CASSLDGRNYEQYF. The whole variable domain, filled in from reference TRBV5-1 and TRBJ2-7, reads KAGVTQTPRYLIKTRGQQVTLSCSPISGHRSVSWYQQTPGQGLQFLFEYFSETQRNKGNFPGRFSGRQFSNSRSEMNVSTLELGDSALYLCASSLDGRNYEQYFGPGTRLTVT.

J is TRBJ1-3 and V is TRBV5-6; 8 bases are a match to TRBD1. Trimming took 3 bases from V and 0 from J; bases not matched to a gene: 11. This CDR3 is 18 amino acids long. Germline V gene lookup returns CDR1 SGHDT and CDR2 YYEEEE. CDR3 in DNA: TGTGCCAGCAGCTCCTCTCGGGACAGGTTTTACTCTGGAAACACCATATATTTT. It encodes CASSSSRDRFYSGNTIYF.

The genes are TRBV4-2 and TRBJ2-2; TRBD1 is a possible D gene (5 bases). V lost 0 bases and J 4 bases, leaving 21 bases between the germline ends. The CDR3 has 19 amino acids. CDR1 is LGHNA and CDR2 is YNFKEQ in the germline V gene. The CDR3 DNA is TGTGCCAGCAGCCAAGATCGAGATTCAGGGCCGTACCTCACCGGGGAGCTGTTTTTT. Translated, it gives CASSQDRDSGPYLTGELFF.

This chain links TRBV5-1 with TRBJ1-5; possible D gene TRBD1, 5 bases. V was pared by 5 bases and J by 0 bases, with 6 bases between. The CDR3 length is 13 residues. The germline gives CDR1 SGHRS, CDR2 YFSETQ. The CDR3 is CASRGDSNQPQHF. The CDR3 nucleotides read TGCGCCAGCAGGGGGGATAGCAATCAGCCCCAGCATTTT. The full variable domain, its missing parts supplied by reference TRBV5-1 and TRBJ1-5, is KAGVTQTPRYLIKTRGQQVTLSCSPISGHRSVSWYQQTPGQGLQFLFEYFSETQRNKGNFPGRFSGRQFSNSRSEMNVSTLELGDSALYLCASRGDSNQPQHFGDGTRLSIL.

V and J are TRBV29-1 and TRBJ1-2; D gene uncertain. The CDR3 loop spans 12 amino acids. Trimming pared 2 bases from V and 4 bases from J, leaving 8 bases between. Germline lookup yields CDR1 SQVTM and CDR2 ANQGSEA. CDR3 region: CSVEWGGYGYTF. CDR3 nucleotides: TGCAGCGTTGAATGGGGTGGCTATGGCTACACCTTC.

V usage is TRBV5-4 and J usage is TRBJ2-2, with 9 bases matching TRBD2. Germline CDR1 and CDR2: SGHNT and YYREEE (reference sequence). The length of the CDR3 is 15 residues. J gave up 1 base and V 9 bases, and 7 bases lay outside the gene matches. The CDR3 bases are TGTGCCACTCCAGTAGCGGGGGAGAACACCGGGGAGCTGTTTTTT. It specifies CATPVAGENTGELFF.

V usage is TRBV15 and J usage is TRBJ2-5; TRBD1 might be the D (6 bases). The V gene's germline CDR1 is LNHNV and CDR2 YYDKDF (reference sequence). The V end was cut by 7 bases, the J end by 1 base, with 10 bases between. The CDR3 length is 13 residues. CDR3 protein: CATTQGPQETQYF. In nucleotides, the CDR3 is TGTGCCACCACCCAGGGGCCCCAAGAGACCCAGTACTTC.

V and J are TRBV18 and TRBJ1-5; D is uncertain. Germline V gene data show CDR1 as KGHSH and CDR2 as LQKENI. This CDR3 contains 16 residues. V was trimmed by 0 bases and J by 1 base, leaving 10 bases between them. CDR3 sequence: CASSPPMSGSNQPQHF. The CDR3 DNA is TGTGCCAGCTCACCACCGATGTCGGGGAGCAATCAGCCCCAGCATTTT. Drawing the rest from reference TRBV18 and TRBJ1-5, the complete variable domain is NAGVMQNPRHLVRRRGQEARLRCSPMKGHSHVYWYRQLPEEGLKFMVYLQKENIIDESGMPKERFSAEFPKEGPSILRIQQVVRGDSAAYFCASSPPMSGSNQPQHFGDGTRLSIL.

The chain has TRBV5-6 and TRBJ2-1; 12 bases are a match to TRBD2. The CDR3 spans 17 residues. The germline CDR1 and CDR2 sequences are SGHDT and YYEEEE. J lost 5 bases, V lost 6 bases, and 12 bases had no gene match. CDR3 residues: CASTSASGGARDNEQFF. In DNA, the CDR3 is TGTGCCAGCACCTCGGCTAGCGGGGGGGCCCGAGACAATGAGCAGTTCTTC.

This clone was observed a few times. The CDR3 is CASSLGVGSNQPQHF. The CDR3 DNA is TGTGCCAGCAGCTTAGGAGTGGGCAGCAATCAGCCCCAGCATTTT. The chain uses TRBV7-9 and TRBJ1-5; D unresolved. Between the trimmed V and J ends, which lost 1 base and 1 base, there was a span of 8 bases. The CDR3 spans 15 residues. Germline-derived CDR1 and CDR2 are SEHNR and FQNEAQ (reference sequence).

This clone was detected a few times. J is TRBJ1-6 and V is TRBV19; the match to TRBD1 covers 7 bases. The CDR3 contains 13 residues. The V gene's germline CDR1 is LNHDA and CDR2 SQIVND (reference sequence). J was trimmed by 9 bases and V by 8 bases; bases with no gene match: 7. The CDR3 nucleotides read TGTGCCAGTCACCGGGACAGTGGTTCACCCCTCCACTTT. Translated: CASHRDSGSPLHF.

This clone came up a few times. CDR3: CAPGAGWGTREKLFF. CDR3 sequence (DNA): TGTGCCCCAGGGGCAGGGTGGGGGACTCGGGAAAAACTGTTTTTT. The gene calls are TRBV30 and TRBJ1-4; TRBD1 is a possible D gene (6 bases). Germline V lookup: CDR1 GTSNPN, CDR2 SVGIG (reference sequence). CDR3 length: 15 residues. V lost 8 bases to trimming and J lost 8 bases, with 24 bases between them.

In the case of this clone: At one end, the junction sequence differs from germline, possibly due to a read error. Other DNA variants within this sample encode the same CDR3. This chain's CDR3 is CASSRPGQGAKNEQYF. In DNA form, the CDR3 reads TGTGCCAGCAGCCGACCCGGACAGGGGGCGAAGAACGAGCAGTACTTT. V gene TRBV11-2 combines with J gene TRBJ2-7; TRBD1 agrees at 11 bases. Germline CDR1 is SGHAT and CDR2 is FQNNGV. The CDR3 loop spans 16 amino acids.

The chain couples TRBV11-1 to TRBJ2-7; the match to TRBD2 covers 7 bases. The germline V gene has CDR1 SGHAT and CDR2 FQDESV (reference sequence). V dropped 4 bases and J dropped 0; count of bases not matched to a gene: 3. The CDR3 runs 14 residues. The CDR3 loop is CASSSPGGSYEQYF. The CDR3 bases are TGTGCCAGCAGCTCCCCGGGGGGCTCCTACGAGCAGTACTTC.

The chain couples TRBV9 to TRBJ2-7; 9 bases map to TRBD2. The CDR3 is made up of 20 amino acids. The trim removed 0 bases at V and 2 bases at J, leaving 18 bases unmatched. Germline CDR1 SGDLS, CDR2 YYNGEE. Here the CDR3 reads CASSVARTRTEREATYEQYF. The DNA of the CDR3 is TGTGCCAGCAGCGTAGCTCGTACACGGACCGAGCGGGAGGCGACCTACGAGCAGTACTTC.

CDR3 sequence: CASSLVGSGEVGQETQYF. The CDR3 DNA is TGTGCCAGCAGCTTAGTGGGATCGGGGGAGGTGGGCCAAGAGACCCAGTACTTC. The chain couples TRBV13 to TRBJ2-5; D is perhaps TRBD2 (6 bases). The CDR3 has 18 amino acids. Per the germline V gene, CDR1 is PRHDT and CDR2 is FYEKMQ (reference sequence). V was clipped by 1 base and J by 1 base, with 19 bases between them.

This rearrangement joins TRBV5-1 to TRBJ1-6; D remains unclear. The CDR3 sequence is 13 residues long. Germline V gene sequence: CDR1 SGHRS, CDR2 YFSETQ. V lost 2 bases, J lost 10 bases, and 10 bases lay in between. CDR3 region: CASSFTAGSPLHF. The CDR3 DNA reads as TGCGCCAGCAGCTTTACTGCGGGCTCACCCCTCCACTTT.

The rearrangement uses TRBV7-2 and TRBJ2-1, with D possibly TRBD2 on 6 matching bases. Germline values: CDR1 SGHTA, CDR2 FQGNSA. The V and J ends lost 5 bases and 7 bases respectively, with 27 bases between them. The length of the CDR3 is 18 residues. The CDR3 DNA follows: TGTGCCAGCAGCCCTCCAGGAGGGTTTAGGCCTCCGAGGAATGAGCAGTTCTTC. Protein: CASSPPGGFRPPRNEQFF.

The rearrangement links TRBV28 to TRBJ1-6, with TRBD1 matching over 7 bases. The CDR3 sequence is 16 residues long. Trimming removed 6 bases from V and 10 bases from J; junction bases left unmatched: 15. Per the germline V gene, CDR1 is MDHEN and CDR2 is SYDVKM. This CDR3 is CASSLTLRQGESPLHF. CDR3 DNA sequence: TGTGCCAGCAGCCTCACCCTCCGACAGGGAGAGTCACCCCTCCACTTT.

This chain uses TRBV6-1 with TRBJ2-2; D may be TRBD1 or TRBD2 (5 bases each). The CDR3 loop spans 15 amino acids. V lost 6 bases, J lost 2 bases, and 13 bases lay in between. Germline CDR1 MNHNS, CDR2 SASEGT. Here the CDR3 reads CASRSGTPNTGELFF. For the CDR3, the DNA is TGTGCCAGCAGATCCGGGACCCCCAACACCGGGGAGCTGTTTTTT.

Regarding this clone: The sample holds other DNA sequences that translate to the same CDR3. The chain has TRBV6-5 and TRBJ1-1; D unresolved. The V end lost 5 bases, the J end lost 0 bases, and 4 bases lay between the germline ends. The CDR3 has 12 residues. The germline CDR1 and CDR2 sequences are MNHEY and SVGAGI. The CDR3: CASSRMNTEAFF. The CDR3 DNA reads as TGTGCCAGCAGTCGAATGAACACTGAAGCTTTCTTT.

The chain recombines TRBV11-2 with TRBJ2-1, with a weak D call TRBD2 (5 bases). CDR1 is SGHAT, CDR2 FQNNGV, per germline. This CDR3 has 14 amino acids. Trimming took 5 bases from V and 8 from J, leaving 16 bases between them. DNA for the CDR3: TGTGCCAGCAGCCCTCCCTGGGGTAGCGATGAGCAGTTCTTC. This codes for CASSPPWGSDEQFF. Drawing the rest from reference TRBV11-2 and TRBJ2-1, the complete variable domain is EAGVAQSPRYKIIEKRQSVAFWCNPISGHATLYWYQQILGQGPKLLIQFQNNGVVDDSQLPKDRFSAERLKGVDSTLKIQPAKLEDSAVYLCASSPPWGSDEQFFGPGTRLTVL.

This chain uses TRBV4-2 with TRBJ1-1; TRBD1 might be the D (5 bases). The V end was cut by 1 base, the J end by 1 base, with 7 bases between. CDR1 LGHNA and CDR2 YNFKEQ come from the germline V gene. The CDR3 is 14 amino acids. The CDR3 bases are TGTGCCAGCAGCCAAGGACAGTCGAACACTGAAGCTTTCTTT. Protein sequence: CASSQGQSNTEAFF.